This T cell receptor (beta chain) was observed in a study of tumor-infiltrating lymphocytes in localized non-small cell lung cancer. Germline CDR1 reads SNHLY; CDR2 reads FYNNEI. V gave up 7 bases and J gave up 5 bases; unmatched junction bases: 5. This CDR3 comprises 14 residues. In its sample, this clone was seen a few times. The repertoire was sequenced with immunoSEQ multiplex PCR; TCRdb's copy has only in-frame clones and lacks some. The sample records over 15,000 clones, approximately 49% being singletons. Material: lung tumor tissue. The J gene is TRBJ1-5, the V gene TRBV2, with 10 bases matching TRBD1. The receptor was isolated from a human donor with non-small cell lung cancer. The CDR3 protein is CASKIGTGDQPQHF. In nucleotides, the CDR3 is TGTGCCAGCAAAATAGGGACAGGGGATCAGCCCCAGCATTTT.